Only a few counts were recorded for the clone carrying this TCR beta chain. Its antigen is not identified. This specimen belongs to a study of cytomegalovirus exposure and HLA in healthy donors. General study results and limits: An Asian-associated ancestry cluster reportedly showed fewer N-insertions than the approximately 650-donor mean in a later analysis.

The primer mix had 60 Vbeta and 13 Jbeta primers. Clones were read by immunoSEQ multiplex PCR, and TCRdb kept only the in-frame ones, dropping some. This table holds about 160,000 clones, 65% to 85% found once. The TCR comes from a woman between 25 and 40 years old in good health and CMV-seropositive. Sequencing used PBMCs.

CDR3 loop: CSVVVGGAFDNEQFF. The CDR3 bases are TGCAGCGTTGTCGTGGGGGGGGCTTTTGACAATGAGCAGTTCTTC. The rearrangement links TRBV29-1 to TRBJ2-1, with D perhaps TRBD2 (7 bases). Germline V gene sequence: CDR1 SQVTM, CDR2 ANQGSEA. Trimming took 4 bases from V and 5 from J, leaving 18 bases between them. CDR3 length: 15 residues.